The 30 T cell receptor beta chains below all came from one sample that was sequenced in a study of early T cells in non-severe SARS-CoV-2 infection. TCRdb re-derived calls from the 5' RACE reads in MiXCR, one entry per CDR3 protein. This sample yields about 83,000 distinct CDR3 sequences, of which over 9% are seen a single time; approximately 7% belongs to the top ten. Specimen: whole blood. These receptors all stem from an adult who was a healthcare worker with PCR-confirmed SARS-CoV-2 infection or an uninfected control (not recorded which).

This clonotype has a count of ten or more. The rearrangement uses TRBV2 and TRBJ1-1; D ambiguous. This CDR3 spans 14 amino acids. Trimming took off 7 bases at V and 6 bases at J, with 18 bases between the two ends. The germline gives CDR1 SNHLY, CDR2 FYNNEI. CDR3: CASTQWQVPPEAFF. For the CDR3, the DNA is TGTGCCAGCACCCAATGGCAGGTTCCTCCTGAAGCTTTCTTT.

This clonotype was counted many times. The V and J genes are TRBV6-2 or TRBV6-3 and TRBJ2-7; maybe TRBD1 (5 bases). The length of the CDR3 is 13 residues. Germline CDR1 MNHEY, CDR2 SVGEGT. With 10 bases removed from V and 6 bases from J, the gap between germline ends came to 19 bases. CDR3 sequence: CATTDNPQREQYF. CDR3 DNA: TGTGCCACCACGGACAATCCCCAACGCGAGCAGTACTTC.

This clonotype was recorded many times. This rearrangement joins TRBV10-2 to TRBJ1-1, with D perhaps TRBD1 (5 bases). This CDR3 comprises 13 residues. The V gene's germline CDR1 is WSHSY and CDR2 SAAADI. V lost 2 bases to trimming and J lost 5 bases, with 9 bases between them. Here the CDR3 DNA reads TGCGCCAGCAGTGAGCGGGGGGGGACTGAAGCTTTCTTT. Translated: CASSERGGTEAFF.

This clonotype came up a few times. The gene calls are TRBV10-3 and TRBJ2-2; TRBD2 agrees at 7 bases. The CDR3 consists of 14 residues. Germline V CDR1 and CDR2: ENHRY, SYGVKD. The V gene end was trimmed by 10 bases and the J gene end by 0 bases; junction bases not matched to a gene: 5. This CDR3 reads CASTGLANTGELFF. DNA for the CDR3: TGTGCCAGCACTGGACTAGCGAACACCGGGGAGCTGTTTTTT.

This clonotype was counted ten times or more. The chain recombines TRBV4-3 with TRBJ2-3; 10 bases are shared with TRBD2. V was pared by 1 base and J by 4 bases, with 5 bases of the junction left unmatched. The V gene's germline CDR1 is LGHNA and CDR2 YSLEER. The length of the CDR3 is 16 residues. In nucleotides, the CDR3 is TGCGCCAGCAGCCAAGCACTAGCGGGAAACGCAGATACGCAGTATTTT. Protein: CASSQALAGNADTQYF.

This clonotype has at least ten counts. V is TRBV14 and J is TRBJ1-5, with unresolved D. Germline V CDR1 and CDR2: SGHDN, FVKESK. The germline V and J ends were trimmed by 1 base and 7 bases, with 11 bases remaining between them. The CDR3 loop spans 14 amino acids. The CDR3 nucleotides are TGTGCCAGCAGCCAAGTACCGGTCCGGCAGCCCCAGCATTTT. Protein sequence: CASSQVPVRQPQHF. The variable domain in full, with the rest retrieved from reference TRBV14 and TRBJ1-5, is EAGVTQFPSHSVIEKGQTVTLRCDPISGHDNLYWYRRVMGKEIKFLLHFVKESKQDESGMPNNRFLAERTGGTYSTLKVQPAELEDSGVYFCASSQVPVRQPQHFGDGTRLSIL.

The J gene is TRBJ2-3, the V gene TRBV10-1; D gene unclear. Germline loops: CDR1 WNHNN, CDR2 SYGVQD (reference sequence). The CDR3 is made up of 13 amino acids. V lost 5 bases, J lost 3 bases, and 9 bases lay in between. The CDR3 sequence: CASSQGATDTQYF. In DNA, the CDR3 is TGCGCCAGCAGTCAAGGAGCTACAGATACGCAGTATTTT.

The V call is TRBV30, the J call TRBJ2-3, with D unresolved. This CDR3 is built from 13 residues. Germline CDR1 and CDR2: GTSNPN and SVGIG (reference sequence). Trimming shortened V by 4 bases and J by 0 bases, and 8 bases separated the two germline ends. CDR3 loop: CAWTGSSTDTQYF. Here the CDR3 DNA reads TGTGCCTGGACAGGATCTAGCACAGATACGCAGTATTTT.

Concerning this clonotype itself: This CDR3 fails to terminate in the conserved phenylalanine or tryptophan, so it likely reflects a read error. The chain combines TRBV6-4 with TRBJ2-5, with 7 bases lining up with TRBD2. Germline CDR1 and CDR2: MRHNA and SNTAGT. The CDR3 is made up of 14 amino acids. V trimming: 6 bases; J trimming: 5 bases; junction bases outside the gene matches: 9. CDR3 protein: CASRPTSWAETQYL. CDR3 bases: TGTGCCAGCAGGCCGACTAGCTGGGCGGAGACCCAGTACCTC.

This chain connects TRBV20-1 to TRBJ2-5; 14 bases align to TRBD2. V was pared by 3 bases and J by 3 bases, with 9 bases of the junction left unmatched. CDR3 size: 17 residues. CDR1 and CDR2 from the germline V gene are DFQATT and SNEGSKA (reference sequence). The CDR3 coding sequence is TGCAGTGCTAGCCGCTATCGACTAGCGGGGGGGGAAGAGACCCAGTACTTC. Translating gives CSASRYRLAGGEETQYF.

The chain links TRBV11-2 to TRBJ2-1, with D possibly being TRBD1 or TRBD2 (6 bases each). This CDR3 contains 16 residues. Germline-derived CDR1 and CDR2 are SGHAT and FQNNGV. V shed 2 bases and J shed 3 bases, with 14 bases lying between them. The CDR3 DNA reads as TGTGCCAGCAGCTTATTCGGCGGGACATTCTACAATGAGCAGTTCTTC. Translating it yields CASSLFGGTFYNEQFF.

The table lists this clonotype with a few counts. The V call is TRBV27, the J call TRBJ2-1; D is unclear. The CDR3 extends over 14 amino acids. The ends were cut back, 4 bases at V and 4 bases at J, with 11 bases in the middle. Per the germline V gene, CDR1 is MNHEY and CDR2 is SMNVEV (reference sequence). The CDR3 sequence is CASSSRISYNEQFF. Written as DNA, the CDR3 is TGTGCCAGCAGTTCTAGGATCTCTTACAATGAGCAGTTCTTC.

The chain combines TRBV3-1 with TRBJ2-5; D ambiguous. The V gene lost 1 base and the J gene lost 5 bases, with 8 bases spanning the gap. Germline V gene data show CDR1 as LGHDT and CDR2 as YNNKEL (reference sequence). The CDR3 covers 13 residues. CDR3 residues: CASSQVDGETQYF. Written as DNA, the CDR3 is TGTGCCAGCAGCCAAGTGGACGGGGAGACCCAGTACTTC.

CDR3 region: CASSQAGEQYF. CDR3 nucleotides: TGTGCCAGCAGCCAAGCTGGCGAGCAGTACTTC. The V call is TRBV3-1, the J call TRBJ2-7; D not certain. Trimming cost V 1 base and J 6 bases, with 4 bases left between them. The CDR3 consists of 11 residues. In germline, CDR1 is LGHDT, CDR2 YNNKEL (reference sequence).

This chain links TRBV24-1 with TRBJ1-1; no clear D. Per germline, CDR1 KGHDR and CDR2 SFDVKD. V lost 1 base to trimming and J lost 4 bases, with 15 bases between them. The CDR3 totals 16 residues. The CDR3 region is CATSDFSYRWGTEAFF. The CDR3, as DNA: TGTGCCACCAGTGATTTTTCTTATCGCTGGGGCACTGAAGCTTTCTTT.

Note on this clonotype: A read error may be the cause here, since a much bigger clone is one base away. The rearrangement links TRBV20-1 to TRBJ2-5; 11 bases map to TRBD2. The germline V gene encodes CDR1 DFQATT and CDR2 SNEGSKA (reference sequence). CDR3 length: 15 amino acids. The CDR3 DNA sequence: TGCGGTGCTAGGGATAGCGGGAGGGCCACGGAGACCCAGTACTTC. Translating it yields CGARDSGRATETQYF.

V and J are TRBV7-3 and TRBJ2-2; tentative D call: TRBD2 (5 bases). V lost 0 bases and J 6 bases, leaving 8 bases between the germline ends. The germline CDR1 and CDR2 sequences are SGHTA and FQGTGA. This CDR3 has 14 residues. DNA of the CDR3: TGTGCCAGCAGCTTAACGGGAGAGGCCGGGGAGCTGTTTTTT. This encodes CASSLTGEAGELFF.

J is TRBJ2-1 and V is TRBV6-4; D remains unclear. This CDR3 spans 15 amino acids. Germline V gene sequence: CDR1 MRHNA, CDR2 SNTAGT. V gave up 3 bases and J gave up 1 base, with 10 bases separating them. Written as DNA, the CDR3 is TGTGCCAGCAGTGAGGAACAGAGGTCCTACAATGAGCAGTTCTTC. Amino acids: CASSEEQRSYNEQFF.

This clonotype was detected many times. The chain joins TRBV28 to TRBJ1-4; maybe TRBD1 (6 bases). This CDR3 is built from 11 residues. CDR1 is MDHEN and CDR2 is SYDVKM in the germline V gene. The CDR3 here is CASKGVEKLFF. CDR3 in DNA: TGTGCTTCAAAGGGGGTTGAAAAACTGTTTTTT.

This clonotype was detected only a few times. The rearrangement links TRBV6-2 or TRBV6-3 to TRBJ1-1; possible D gene TRBD1, 6 bases. There are 13 residues in the CDR3. Germline assignment: CDR1 MNHEY and CDR2 SVGEGT. The germline V and J ends were trimmed by 8 bases and 8 bases, with 18 bases remaining between them. The CDR3 DNA reads TGTGCCAGCGCTACTGGGGGGGCAGGAGAAGCTTTCTTT. Protein: CASATGGAGEAFF.

The rearrangement links TRBV7-3 to TRBJ1-6; D uncertain. CDR1 and CDR2 from the germline V gene are SGHTA and FQGTGA. This CDR3 comprises 13 residues. Trimming removed 2 bases from V and 1 base from J, with 0 bases in between. The CDR3 bases are TGTGCCAGCAGCTTATCCTATAATTCACCCCTCCACTTT. As protein: CASSLSYNSPLHF.

This clonotype has just a few counts. The gene calls are TRBV12-5 and TRBJ2-7; 10 bases fit TRBD1. With 2 bases clipped from V and 4 bases from J, the junction kept 8 bases outside the gene matches. This CDR3 has 16 residues. Germline V gene lookup returns CDR1 LGHNT and CDR2 FRNRAP. The chain's CDR3 is CASGLTVDRGSYEQYF. The CDR3 nucleotides are TGTGCTAGTGGTTTGACAGTGGACAGGGGGTCTTACGAGCAGTACTTC.

This clonotype was detected a few times. J is TRBJ2-1 and V is TRBV12-3 or TRBV12-4; no clear D gene. Trimming pared 4 bases from V and 6 bases from J, leaving 13 bases between. This CDR3 spans 14 amino acids. The CDR3 sequence: CASSSRSRPNEQFF. The CDR3 DNA reads as TGTGCCAGCAGTTCGCGATCTAGGCCCAATGAGCAGTTCTTC.

This clonotype was observed many times. This chain uses TRBV5-4 with TRBJ2-2, with 8 bases lining up with TRBD2. The CDR3 covers 15 residues. The junction had 5 bases not matched to a gene; V was cut back by 2 bases and J by 5 bases. CDR1 SGHNT and CDR2 YYREEE come from the germline V gene (reference sequence). The CDR3 region has the DNA TGTGCCAGCAGCTTACGGACTAGCCCTACCGGGGAGCTGTTTTTT. This gives the protein CASSLRTSPTGELFF.

The V call is TRBV5-4, the J call TRBJ2-3; 9 bases agree with TRBD1. The V gene end was trimmed by 5 bases and the J gene end by 3 bases; junction bases not matched to a gene: 4. The CDR3 loop spans 14 amino acids. Germline CDR1 is SGHNT and CDR2 is YYREEE (reference sequence). CDR3 residues: CASRGQGRTDTQYF. The CDR3 DNA reads as TGTGCCAGCAGGGGACAGGGAAGAACAGATACGCAGTATTTT.

This clonotype has ten or more counts. The gene calls are TRBV20-1 and TRBJ2-1; TRBD2 matches 8 bases. Germline assignment: CDR1 DFQATT and CDR2 SNEGSKA (reference sequence). The CDR3 is 15 amino acids. Trimming at V came to 3 bases and at J to 10 bases, leaving 14 bases not matched to a gene. The CDR3 sequence: CSASPDHSGRGEQFF. The CDR3 DNA reads as TGCAGTGCTAGTCCCGACCACAGCGGGAGAGGGGAGCAGTTCTTC.

This clonotype was counted only a few times. The genes are TRBV10-3 and TRBJ2-1; 13 bases fit TRBD2. The germline V gene has CDR1 ENHRY and CDR2 SYGVKD. Trimming cost V 5 bases and J 6 bases; bases outside gene matches: 4. This CDR3 contains 15 residues. This chain's CDR3 is CAISQGLAGANEQFF. The CDR3 DNA reads TGTGCCATCAGTCAAGGACTAGCGGGAGCCAATGAGCAGTTCTTC.

Only a few counts were recorded for this clonotype. This chain links TRBV6-1 with TRBJ1-2; D remains ambiguous. Trimming shortened V by 2 bases and J by 5 bases, and 15 bases separated the two germline ends. The germline gives CDR1 MNHNS, CDR2 SASEGT. The CDR3 runs to 15 residues. CDR3 loop: CASSEIQAGNYGYTF. CDR3 DNA: TGTGCCAGCAGTGAAATTCAAGCGGGAAATTATGGCTACACCTTC.

The sample holds many counts of this clonotype. The chain recombines TRBV6-2 or TRBV6-3 with TRBJ2-6; D uncertain. The V gene's germline CDR1 is MNHEY and CDR2 SVGEGT. The CDR3 covers 12 residues. V lost 8 bases to trimming and J lost 2 bases, with 4 bases between them. CDR3 amino acids: CASDTGANVLTF. The CDR3 DNA reads TGTGCCAGCGACACTGGGGCCAACGTCCTGACTTTC.

The rearrangement links TRBV4-1 to TRBJ2-1; D is uncertain. The CDR3 spans 15 residues. V lost 1 base to trimming and J lost 0 bases, with 7 bases between them. The germline V gene encodes CDR1 MGHRA and CDR2 YSYEKL. As DNA, the CDR3 is TGCGCCAGCAGCCAAGCCGGCAGCTCCTACAATGAGCAGTTCTTC. Residues: CASSQAGSSYNEQFF.